This TCR beta chain comes out of a study of brain T cells in children with intractable seizures. Assay used: immunoSEQ multiplex PCR; TCRdb lists only in-frame clones, some missing. The sample lists 110,000 or so clones; 94% were seen once. Germline V CDR1 and CDR2: MNHNS, SASEGT. The length of the CDR3 is 14 residues. Trimming pared 2 bases from V and 6 bases from J, leaving 14 bases between. This receptor was taken from a boy younger than two with hemimegalencephaly and intractable seizures. The chain is built from TRBV6-1 and TRBJ2-7, with unresolved D. This specimen consisted of peripheral blood, obtained at surgery. CDR3 nucleotides: TGTGCCAGCAGTGAATATGGGATGAGGACCGAGCAGTACTTC. Its translation is CASSEYGMRTEQYF.